This T cell receptor (beta chain) originates from a study of CD8+CD57+ T cells in acquired aplastic anemia. Whole-study context: DNA recovered from sorted CD4+ and CD8+ cells had a mean of 3.2 ug.

TCR beta VDJ and CDR3 were profiled, and genomic DNA was the template. TCRdb used MiXCR to reprocess the reads, holding one entry per CDR3 protein. The table includes roughly 250,000 distinct CDR3 sequences, around 45% detected once. Those patients picked for sequencing had displayed CD8+CD57+ cell expansion on flow cytometry. Per the germline V gene, CDR1 is WSHSY and CDR2 is SAAADI. This CDR3 contains 15 residues. Trimming left V 4 bases short and J 3 bases short, with 16 bases between. Sequencing used sorted CD4+, CD8+, or CD8+CD57+ T cells (not recorded which) from PBMCs. The rearrangement uses TRBV10-2 and TRBJ2-7; TRBD1 might be the D (6 bases). The sequence was obtained from a human donor with aplastic anemia. CDR3 sequence reads: CASSGTANHNYEQYF. CDR3 bases: TGCGCCAGCAGTGGGACAGCTAACCATAACTACGAGCAGTACTTC.